The entry below describes one T cell receptor (beta chain). Its cognate antigen is unknown. These data belong to a study of monozygotic twins with inflammatory bowel disease. Study observations and caveats: There was no way to distinguish the different T cell subtypes.

Each UMI, carrying a 6-nucleotide sample barcode, came from template switching. TCRdb reworked the 5' RACE reads into one entry per CDR3 protein, no DNA. This repertoire comprises 400,000 or so distinct CDR3 sequences; its ten largest clones make up around 2.4%. CDR1 and CDR2 from the germline V gene are SGHRS and YFSETQ. The CDR3 is made up of 15 amino acids. The sequencing input was blood. The TCR comes from a human donor with ulcerative colitis or Crohn's disease, or a healthy co-twin of an affected twin (not recorded which). The V and J genes are TRBV5-1 and TRBJ2-5; TCRdb names TRBD1, which stays unverified in the absence of DNA. Here the CDR3 reads CASSLTGFEEETQYF.